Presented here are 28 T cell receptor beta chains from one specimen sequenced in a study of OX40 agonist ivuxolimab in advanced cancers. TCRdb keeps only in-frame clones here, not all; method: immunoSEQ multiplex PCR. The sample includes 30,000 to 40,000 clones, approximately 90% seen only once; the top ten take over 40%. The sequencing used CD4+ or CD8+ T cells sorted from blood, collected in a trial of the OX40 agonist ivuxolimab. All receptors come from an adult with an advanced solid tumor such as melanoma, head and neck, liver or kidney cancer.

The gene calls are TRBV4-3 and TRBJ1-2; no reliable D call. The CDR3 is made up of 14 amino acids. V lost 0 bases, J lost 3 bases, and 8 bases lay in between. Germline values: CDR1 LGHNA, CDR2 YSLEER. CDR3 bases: TGCGCCAGCAGCCAAGATCTCCTAGACTATGGCTACACCTTC. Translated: CASSQDLLDYGYTF.

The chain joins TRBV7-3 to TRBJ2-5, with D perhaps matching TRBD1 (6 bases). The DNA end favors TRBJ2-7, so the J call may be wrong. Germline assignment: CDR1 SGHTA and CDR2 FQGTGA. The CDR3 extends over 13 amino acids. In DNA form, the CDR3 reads TGTGCCAGCAGCCCAACCAGGGGCCACGAGCAGTACTTC. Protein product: CASSPTRGHEQYF.

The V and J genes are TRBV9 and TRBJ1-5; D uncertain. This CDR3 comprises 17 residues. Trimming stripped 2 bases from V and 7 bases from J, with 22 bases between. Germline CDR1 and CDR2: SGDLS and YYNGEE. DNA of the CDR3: TGTGCCAGCAGCGTCAGAACCTTCAGTAGACATGACCAGCCCCAGCATTTT. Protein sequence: CASSVRTFSRHDQPQHF.

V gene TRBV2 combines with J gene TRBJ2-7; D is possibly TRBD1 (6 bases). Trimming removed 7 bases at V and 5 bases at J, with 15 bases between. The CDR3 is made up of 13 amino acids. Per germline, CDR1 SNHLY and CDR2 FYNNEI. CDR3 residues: CASILQGVHEQYF. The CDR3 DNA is TGTGCCAGCATCCTACAGGGTGTACACGAGCAGTACTTC.

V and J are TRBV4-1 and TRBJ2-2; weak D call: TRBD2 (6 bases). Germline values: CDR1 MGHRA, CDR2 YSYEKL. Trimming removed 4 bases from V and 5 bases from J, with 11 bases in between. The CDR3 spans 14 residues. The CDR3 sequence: CASSRDSLTGELFF. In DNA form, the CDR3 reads TGCGCCAGCAGCCGGGACTCCTTAACCGGGGAGCTGTTTTTT.

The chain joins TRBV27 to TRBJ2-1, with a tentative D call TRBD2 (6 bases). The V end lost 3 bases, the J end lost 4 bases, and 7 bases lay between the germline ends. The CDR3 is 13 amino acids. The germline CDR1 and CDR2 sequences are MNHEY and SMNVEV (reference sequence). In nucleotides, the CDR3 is TGTGCCAGCAGTTTGGCGGGGTACAATGAGCAGTTCTTC. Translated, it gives CASSLAGYNEQFF.

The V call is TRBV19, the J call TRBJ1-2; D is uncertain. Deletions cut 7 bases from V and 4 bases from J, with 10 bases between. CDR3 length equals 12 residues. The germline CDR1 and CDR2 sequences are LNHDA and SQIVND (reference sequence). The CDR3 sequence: CASTLPGYGYTF. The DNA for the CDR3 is TGTGCCAGTACCCTTCCAGGCTATGGCTACACCTTC. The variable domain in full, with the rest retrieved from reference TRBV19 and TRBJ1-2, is DGGITQSPKYLFRKEGQNVTLSCEQNLNHDAMYWYRQDPGQGLRLIYYSQIVNDFQKGDIAEGYSVSREKKESFPLTVTSAQKNPTAFYLCASTLPGYGYTFGSGTRLTVV.

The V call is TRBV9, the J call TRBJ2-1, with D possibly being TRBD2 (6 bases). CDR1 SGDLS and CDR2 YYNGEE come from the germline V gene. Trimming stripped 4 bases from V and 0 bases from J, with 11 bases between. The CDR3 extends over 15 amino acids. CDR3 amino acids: CASSQLGGSYNEQFF. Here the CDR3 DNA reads TGTGCCAGCAGCCAGCTCGGGGGCTCCTACAATGAGCAGTTCTTC.

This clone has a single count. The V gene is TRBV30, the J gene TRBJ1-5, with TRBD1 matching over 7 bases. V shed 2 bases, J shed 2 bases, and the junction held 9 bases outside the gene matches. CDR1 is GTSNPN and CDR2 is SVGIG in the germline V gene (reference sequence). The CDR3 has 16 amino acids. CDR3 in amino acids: CAWSPTQGLGNQPQHF. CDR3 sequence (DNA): TGTGCCTGGAGTCCCACACAGGGGCTCGGCAATCAGCCCCAGCATTTT.

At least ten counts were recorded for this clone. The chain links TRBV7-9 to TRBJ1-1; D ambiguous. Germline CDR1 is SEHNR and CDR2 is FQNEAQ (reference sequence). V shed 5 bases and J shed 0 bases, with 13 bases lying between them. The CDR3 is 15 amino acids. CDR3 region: CASSVRLTMNTEAFF. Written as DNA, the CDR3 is TGTGCCAGCAGCGTTCGACTGACCATGAACACTGAAGCTTTCTTT.

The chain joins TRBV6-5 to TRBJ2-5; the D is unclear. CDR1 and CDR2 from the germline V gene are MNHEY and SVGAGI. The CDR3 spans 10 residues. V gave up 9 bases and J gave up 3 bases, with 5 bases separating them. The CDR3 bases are TGTGCCAGTTACAAAGAGACCCAGTACTTC. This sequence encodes CASYKETQYF.

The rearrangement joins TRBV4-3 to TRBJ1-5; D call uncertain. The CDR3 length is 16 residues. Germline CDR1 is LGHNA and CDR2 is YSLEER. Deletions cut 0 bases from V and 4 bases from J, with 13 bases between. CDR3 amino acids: CASSQDGLKTNQPQHF. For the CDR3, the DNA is TGCGCCAGCAGCCAAGATGGGCTGAAGACGAATCAGCCCCAGCATTTT.

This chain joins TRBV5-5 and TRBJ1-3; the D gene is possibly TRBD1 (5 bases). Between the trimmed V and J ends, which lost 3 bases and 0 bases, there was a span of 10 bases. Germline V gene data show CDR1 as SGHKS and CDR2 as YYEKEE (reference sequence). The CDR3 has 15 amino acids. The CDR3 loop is CASSSTGLSGNTIYF. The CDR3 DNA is TGTGCCAGCAGCTCAACAGGCCTCTCTGGAAACACCATATATTTT.

The CDR3 protein is CASSVGEEQFF. The CDR3 bases are TGTGCCAGCAGCGTGGGTGAAGAGCAGTTCTTC. The genes are TRBV9 and TRBJ2-1; D call uncertain. Per germline, CDR1 SGDLS and CDR2 YYNGEE. This CDR3 spans 11 amino acids. Between the trimmed V and J ends, which lost 2 bases and 10 bases, there was a span of 7 bases.

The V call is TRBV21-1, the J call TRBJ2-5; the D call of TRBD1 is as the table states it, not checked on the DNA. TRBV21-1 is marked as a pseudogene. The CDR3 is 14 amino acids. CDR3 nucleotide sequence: TGTGCCAGCAGCAAAGTCAGGGGGCGGGAGACCCAGTACTTC. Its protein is CASSKVRGRETQYF.

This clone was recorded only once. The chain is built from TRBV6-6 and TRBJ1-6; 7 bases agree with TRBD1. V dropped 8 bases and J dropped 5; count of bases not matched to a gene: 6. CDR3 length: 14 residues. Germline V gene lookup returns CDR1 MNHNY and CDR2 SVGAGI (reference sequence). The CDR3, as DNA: TGTGCCAGCGCCGCAGGGGGTAATAATTCACCCCTCCACTTT. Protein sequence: CASAAGGNNSPLHF.

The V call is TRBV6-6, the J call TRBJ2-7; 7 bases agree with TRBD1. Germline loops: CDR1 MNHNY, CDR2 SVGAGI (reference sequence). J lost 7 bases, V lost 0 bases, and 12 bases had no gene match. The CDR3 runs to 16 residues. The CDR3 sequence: CASSYSNSGTADEQYF. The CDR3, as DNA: TGTGCCAGCAGTTACTCGAACTCCGGGACAGCGGATGAGCAGTACTTC.

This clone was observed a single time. DNA of the CDR3: TGTGCCAGTAGTATTGGACTAGCGGGGGGACCCTACGAGCAGTACTTC. This gives the protein CASSIGLAGGPYEQYF. The rearrangement links TRBV19 to TRBJ2-7, with TRBD2 identical over 14 bases. CDR3 length: 16 residues. J gave up 2 bases and V 3 bases, and 3 bases lay outside the gene matches. Germline values: CDR1 LNHDA, CDR2 SQIVND (reference sequence).

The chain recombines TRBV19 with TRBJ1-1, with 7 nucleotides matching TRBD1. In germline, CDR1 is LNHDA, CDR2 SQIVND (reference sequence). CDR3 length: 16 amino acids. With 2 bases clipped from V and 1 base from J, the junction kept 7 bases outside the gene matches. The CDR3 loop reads CASSIFTGDKNTEAFF. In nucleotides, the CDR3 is TGTGCCAGTAGTATATTCACAGGGGACAAGAACACTGAAGCTTTCTTT.

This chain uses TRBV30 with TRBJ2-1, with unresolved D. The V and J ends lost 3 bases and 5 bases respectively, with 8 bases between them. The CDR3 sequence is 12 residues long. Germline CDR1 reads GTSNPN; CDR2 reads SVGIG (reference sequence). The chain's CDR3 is CAWSPVNNEQFF. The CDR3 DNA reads TGTGCCTGGAGCCCCGTCAACAATGAGCAGTTCTTC.

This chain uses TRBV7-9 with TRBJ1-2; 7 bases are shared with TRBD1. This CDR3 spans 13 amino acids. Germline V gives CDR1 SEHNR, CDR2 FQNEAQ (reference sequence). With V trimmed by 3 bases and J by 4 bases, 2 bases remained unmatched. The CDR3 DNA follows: TGTGCCAGCAGCTTTACAGGGGCCTATGGCTACACCTTC. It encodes CASSFTGAYGYTF.

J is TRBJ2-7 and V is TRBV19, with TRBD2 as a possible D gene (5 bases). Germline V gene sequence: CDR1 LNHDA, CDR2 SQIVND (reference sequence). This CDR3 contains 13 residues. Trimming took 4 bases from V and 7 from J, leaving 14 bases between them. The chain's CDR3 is CASSTRPGSEQYF. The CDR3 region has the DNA TGTGCCAGTAGTACCCGCCCGGGGTCTGAGCAGTACTTC.

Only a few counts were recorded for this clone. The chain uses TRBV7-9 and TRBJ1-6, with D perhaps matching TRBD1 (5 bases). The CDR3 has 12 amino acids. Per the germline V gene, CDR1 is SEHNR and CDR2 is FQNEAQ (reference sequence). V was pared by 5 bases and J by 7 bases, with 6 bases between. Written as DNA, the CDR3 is TGTGCCAGCAGCGCAGGGAATTCACCCCTCCACTTT. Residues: CASSAGNSPLHF.

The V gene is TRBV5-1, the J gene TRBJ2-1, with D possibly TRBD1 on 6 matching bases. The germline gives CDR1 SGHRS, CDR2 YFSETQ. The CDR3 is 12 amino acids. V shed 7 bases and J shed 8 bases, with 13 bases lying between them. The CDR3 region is CASRGEGDEQFF. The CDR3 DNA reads TGCGCCAGCCGGGGAGAGGGGGATGAGCAGTTCTTC.

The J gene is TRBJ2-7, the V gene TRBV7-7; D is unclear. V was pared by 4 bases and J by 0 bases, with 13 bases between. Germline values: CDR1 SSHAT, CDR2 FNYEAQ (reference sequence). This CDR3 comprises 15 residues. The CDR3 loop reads CASSYSLGSSYEQYF. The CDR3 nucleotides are TGTGCCAGCAGCTACTCGTTAGGCAGCTCCTACGAGCAGTACTTC.

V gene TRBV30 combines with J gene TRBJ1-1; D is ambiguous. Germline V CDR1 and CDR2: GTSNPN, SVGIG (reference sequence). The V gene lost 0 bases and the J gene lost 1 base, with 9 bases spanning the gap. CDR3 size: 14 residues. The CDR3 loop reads CAWSVSAANTEAFF. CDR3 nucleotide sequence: TGTGCCTGGAGTGTTTCAGCGGCGAACACTGAAGCTTTCTTT. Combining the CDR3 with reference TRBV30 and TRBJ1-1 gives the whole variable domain SQTIHQWPATLVQPVGSPLSLECTVEGTSNPNLYWYRQAAGRGLQLLFYSVGIGQISSEVPQNLSASRPQDRQFILSSKKLLLSDSGFYLCAWSVSAANTEAFFGQGTRLTVV.

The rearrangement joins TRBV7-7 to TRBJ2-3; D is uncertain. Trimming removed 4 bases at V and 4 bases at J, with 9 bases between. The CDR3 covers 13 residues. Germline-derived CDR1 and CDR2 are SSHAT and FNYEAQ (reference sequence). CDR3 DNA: TGTGCCAGCAGCTCCGCCTGGGCAGATACGCAGTATTTT. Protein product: CASSSAWADTQYF.

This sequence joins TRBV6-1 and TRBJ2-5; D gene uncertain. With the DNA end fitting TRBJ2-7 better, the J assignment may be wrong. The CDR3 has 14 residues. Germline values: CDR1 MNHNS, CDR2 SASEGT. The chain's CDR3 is CASSEGRTTYEQYF. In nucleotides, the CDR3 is TGTGCCAGCAGTGAGGGCAGGACCACCTACGAGCAGTACTTC.